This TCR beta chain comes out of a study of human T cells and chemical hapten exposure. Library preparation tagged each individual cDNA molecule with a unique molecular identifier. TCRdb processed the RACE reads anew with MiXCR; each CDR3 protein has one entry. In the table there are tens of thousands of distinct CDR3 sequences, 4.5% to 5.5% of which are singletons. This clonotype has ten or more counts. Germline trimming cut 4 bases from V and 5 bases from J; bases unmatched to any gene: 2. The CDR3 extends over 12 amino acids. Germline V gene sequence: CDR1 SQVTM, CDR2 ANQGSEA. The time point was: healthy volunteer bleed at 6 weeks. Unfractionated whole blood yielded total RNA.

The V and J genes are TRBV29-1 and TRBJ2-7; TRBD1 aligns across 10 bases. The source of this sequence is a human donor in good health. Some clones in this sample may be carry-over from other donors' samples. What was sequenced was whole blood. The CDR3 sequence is CSVAGQGNEQYF. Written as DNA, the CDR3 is TGCAGCGTTGCGGGACAGGGGAACGAGCAGTACTTC.